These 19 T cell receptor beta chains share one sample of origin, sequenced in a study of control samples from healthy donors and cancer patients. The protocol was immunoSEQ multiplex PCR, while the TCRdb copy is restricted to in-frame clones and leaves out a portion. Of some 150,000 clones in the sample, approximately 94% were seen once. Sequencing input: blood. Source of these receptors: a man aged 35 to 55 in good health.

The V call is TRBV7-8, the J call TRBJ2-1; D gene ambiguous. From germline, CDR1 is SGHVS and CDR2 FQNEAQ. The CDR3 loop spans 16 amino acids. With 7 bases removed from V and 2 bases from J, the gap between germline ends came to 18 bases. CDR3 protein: CASNRGKVGTYNEQFF. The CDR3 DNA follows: TGTGCCAGCAACAGAGGAAAGGTGGGGACCTACAATGAGCAGTTCTTC.

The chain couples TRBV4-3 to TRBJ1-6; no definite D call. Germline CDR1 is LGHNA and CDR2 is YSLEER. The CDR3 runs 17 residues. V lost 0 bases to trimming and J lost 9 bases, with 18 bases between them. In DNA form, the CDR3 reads TGCGCCAGCAGCCAAGAAGGTACGGTGCCAGAACTTTCACCCCTCCACTTT. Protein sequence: CASSQEGTVPELSPLHF.

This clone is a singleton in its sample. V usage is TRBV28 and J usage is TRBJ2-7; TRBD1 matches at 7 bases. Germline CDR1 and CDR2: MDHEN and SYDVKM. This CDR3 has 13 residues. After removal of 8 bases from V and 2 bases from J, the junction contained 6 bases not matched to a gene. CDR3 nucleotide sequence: TGTGCCAGCGGATTAGACAGGGCCTACGAGCAGTACTTC. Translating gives CASGLDRAYEQYF.

The CDR3: CASSPRAQGAIYGYTF. CDR3 DNA: TGTGCCAGCTCACCACGGGCGCAGGGGGCAATCTATGGCTACACCTTC. The chain uses TRBV18 and TRBJ1-2; 8 bases fit TRBD1. The CDR3 is 16 amino acids. Germline V gene sequence: CDR1 KGHSH, CDR2 LQKENI. After removal of 1 base from V and 4 bases from J, the junction contained 8 bases not matched to a gene.

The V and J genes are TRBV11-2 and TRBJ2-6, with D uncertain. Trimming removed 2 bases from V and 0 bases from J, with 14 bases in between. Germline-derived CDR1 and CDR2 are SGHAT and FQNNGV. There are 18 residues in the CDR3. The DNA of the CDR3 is TGTGCCAGCAGCTTAAATGCCATATGGAGCTCTGGGGCCAACGTCCTGACTTTC. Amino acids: CASSLNAIWSSGANVLTF.

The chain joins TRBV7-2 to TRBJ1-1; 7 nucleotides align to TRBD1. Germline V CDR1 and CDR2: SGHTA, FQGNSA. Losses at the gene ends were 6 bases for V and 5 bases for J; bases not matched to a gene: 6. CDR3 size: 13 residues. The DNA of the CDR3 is TGTGCCAGCAGATACGCAGGGGGTACTGAAGCTTTCTTT. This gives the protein CASRYAGGTEAFF.

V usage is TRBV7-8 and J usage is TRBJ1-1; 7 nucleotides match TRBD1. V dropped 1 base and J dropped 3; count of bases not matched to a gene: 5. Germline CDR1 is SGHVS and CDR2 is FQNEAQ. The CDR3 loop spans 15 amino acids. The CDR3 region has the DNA TGTGCCAGCAGCTTAGGCAGGGGGGGGGACACTGAAGCTTTCTTT. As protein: CASSLGRGGDTEAFF.

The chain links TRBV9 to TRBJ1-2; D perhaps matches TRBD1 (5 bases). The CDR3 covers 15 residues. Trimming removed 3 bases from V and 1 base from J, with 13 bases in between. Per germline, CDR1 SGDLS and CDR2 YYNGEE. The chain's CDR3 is CASSATVALNYGYTF. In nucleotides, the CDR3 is TGTGCCAGCAGCGCGACAGTGGCACTTAACTATGGCTACACCTTC.

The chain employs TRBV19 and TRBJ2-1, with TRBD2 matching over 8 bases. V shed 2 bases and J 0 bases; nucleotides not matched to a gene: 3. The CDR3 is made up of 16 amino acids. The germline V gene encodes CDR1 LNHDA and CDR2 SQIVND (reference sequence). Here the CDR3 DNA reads TGTGCCAGTAGTATAAGCGGGAGTGTCTCCTACAATGAGCAGTTCTTC. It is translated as CASSISGSVSYNEQFF. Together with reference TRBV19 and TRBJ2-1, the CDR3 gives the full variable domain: DGGITQSPKYLFRKEGQNVTLSCEQNLNHDAMYWYRQDPGQGLRLIYYSQIVNDFQKGDIAEGYSVSREKKESFPLTVTSAQKNPTAFYLCASSISGSVSYNEQFFGPGTRLTVL.

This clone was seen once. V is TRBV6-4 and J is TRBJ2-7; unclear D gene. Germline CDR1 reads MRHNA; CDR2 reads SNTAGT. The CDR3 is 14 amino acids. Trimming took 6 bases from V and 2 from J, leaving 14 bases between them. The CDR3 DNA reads TGTGCCAGCAGCGCGGACGGGCTTACCTACGAGCAGTACTTC. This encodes CASSADGLTYEQYF.

In DNA form, the CDR3 reads TGTGCCAGCAGCCAAGAAATCCCAGGTTGGACTGAAGCTTTCTTT. It encodes CASSQEIPGWTEAFF. The rearrangement joins TRBV4-2 to TRBJ1-1; D ambiguous. The CDR3 extends over 15 amino acids. The ends were cut back, 0 bases at V and 5 bases at J, with 13 bases in the middle. CDR1 and CDR2 from the germline V gene are LGHNA and YNFKEQ.

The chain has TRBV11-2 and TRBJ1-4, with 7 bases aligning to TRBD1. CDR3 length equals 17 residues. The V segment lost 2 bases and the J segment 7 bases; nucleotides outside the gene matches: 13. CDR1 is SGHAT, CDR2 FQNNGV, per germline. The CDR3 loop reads CASSLNLGQLSGEKLFF. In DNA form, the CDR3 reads TGTGCCAGCAGCTTAAATTTGGGACAGCTAAGCGGTGAAAAACTGTTTTTT.

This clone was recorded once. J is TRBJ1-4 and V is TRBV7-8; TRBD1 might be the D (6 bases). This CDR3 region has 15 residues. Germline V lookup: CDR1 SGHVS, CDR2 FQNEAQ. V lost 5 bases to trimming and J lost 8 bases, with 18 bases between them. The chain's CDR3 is CASSISPGAREKLFF. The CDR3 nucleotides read TGTGCCAGCAGCATATCTCCAGGGGCAAGGGAAAAACTGTTTTTT.

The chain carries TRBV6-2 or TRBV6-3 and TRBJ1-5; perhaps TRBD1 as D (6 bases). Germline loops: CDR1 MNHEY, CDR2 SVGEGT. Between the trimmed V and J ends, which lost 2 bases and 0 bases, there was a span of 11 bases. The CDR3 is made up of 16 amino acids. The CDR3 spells CASSYLGQNSNQPQHF. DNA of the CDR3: TGTGCCAGCAGTTACCTGGGACAAAATAGCAATCAGCCCCAGCATTTT.

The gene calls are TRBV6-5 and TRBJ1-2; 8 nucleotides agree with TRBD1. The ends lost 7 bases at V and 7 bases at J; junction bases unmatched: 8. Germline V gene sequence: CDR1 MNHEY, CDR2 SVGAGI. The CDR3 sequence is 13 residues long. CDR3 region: CASTGQGAGGYTF. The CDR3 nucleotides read TGTGCCAGCACCGGACAGGGTGCCGGTGGCTACACCTTC.

The CDR3 protein is CASSQVVGPAQYF. The CDR3 coding sequence is TGTGCCAGCAGCCAAGTGGTTGGGCCAGCGCAGTATTTT. V gene TRBV3-1 (or the pseudogene TRBV3-2) combines with J gene TRBJ2-3; D ambiguous. Germline lookup yields CDR1 LGHDT and CDR2 YNNKEL (reference sequence). The CDR3 spans 13 residues. Trimming took off 1 base at V and 10 bases at J, with 12 bases between the two ends.

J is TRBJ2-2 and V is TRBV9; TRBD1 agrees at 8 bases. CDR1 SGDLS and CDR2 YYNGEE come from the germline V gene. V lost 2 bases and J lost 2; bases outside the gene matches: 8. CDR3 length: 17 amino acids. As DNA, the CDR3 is TGTGCCAGCAGCGTCAGCCGGGACAGGAGAAACACCGGGGAGCTGTTTTTT. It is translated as CASSVSRDRRNTGELFF.

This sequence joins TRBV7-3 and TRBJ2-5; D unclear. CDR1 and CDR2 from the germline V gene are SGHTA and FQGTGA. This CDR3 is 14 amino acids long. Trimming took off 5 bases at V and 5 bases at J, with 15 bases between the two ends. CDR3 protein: CASSPNGAEETQYF. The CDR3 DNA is TGTGCCAGCAGCCCCAACGGCGCAGAGGAGACCCAGTACTTC.

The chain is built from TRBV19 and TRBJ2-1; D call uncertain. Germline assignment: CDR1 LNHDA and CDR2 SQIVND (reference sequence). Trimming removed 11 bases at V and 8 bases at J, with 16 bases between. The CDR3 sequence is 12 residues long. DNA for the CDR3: TGTGCCGTCTGGGATGGGGTACATGAGCAGTTCTTC. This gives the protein CAVWDGVHEQFF.